Listed here are 25 T cell receptor beta chains from one sample, sequenced in a study of OX40 agonist ivuxolimab in advanced cancers. Profiled with immunoSEQ multiplex PCR; TCRdb holds only in-frame clones, not every one. The table shows almost 70,000 clones, with roughly nine tenths occurring only once. The specimen was CD4+ or CD8+ T cells sorted from blood, collected in a trial of the OX40 agonist ivuxolimab. These receptors originate from an adult with an advanced solid tumor such as melanoma, head and neck, liver or kidney cancer.

Points on this clone: At the DNA level, this CDR3 is encoded by other sequences in the same sample as well. This chain connects TRBV10-3 to TRBJ2-1; D not resolved. The CDR3 runs 13 residues. Trimming stripped 2 bases from V and 0 bases from J, with 2 bases between. Germline V gene lookup returns CDR1 ENHRY and CDR2 SYGVKD. The CDR3 bases are TGTGCCATCAGTGAGGGCTCCTACAATGAGCAGTTCTTC. Its protein product is CAISEGSYNEQFF.

The chain couples TRBV7-9 to TRBJ1-6; 8 bases align to TRBD1. In germline, CDR1 is SEHNR, CDR2 FQNEAQ (reference sequence). This CDR3 is built from 14 residues. J lost 9 bases, V lost 3 bases, and 4 bases had no gene match. CDR3 nucleotides: TGTGCCAGCAGCTTGACAGGGGACCGTTCACCCCTCCACTTT. It translates to CASSLTGDRSPLHF.

J is TRBJ2-7 and V is TRBV9; TRBD1 matches at 7 bases. Trimming removed 2 bases from V and 7 bases from J; junction bases left unmatched: 12. Per the germline V gene, CDR1 is SGDLS and CDR2 is YYNGEE. The CDR3 extends over 15 amino acids. The CDR3 DNA follows: TGTGCCAGCAGCGTTGACAGGGATTCTTTTAGGGAGCAGTACTTC. Encoded protein: CASSVDRDSFREQYF.

The rearrangement uses TRBV11-2 and TRBJ1-1; tentatively, D is TRBD1 (5 bases). CDR3 length: 13 residues. CDR1 is SGHAT, CDR2 FQNNGV, per germline. V lost 3 bases and J 3 bases, leaving 8 bases between the germline ends. The CDR3 region is CASSLYRHTEAFF. The CDR3 region has the DNA TGTGCCAGCAGCTTGTACAGGCACACTGAAGCTTTCTTT.

The chain uses TRBV6-5 and TRBJ2-2; tentative D call: TRBD1 (6 bases). Trimming took off 2 bases at V and 5 bases at J, with 12 bases between the two ends. CDR1 is MNHEY and CDR2 is SVGAGI in the germline V gene. This CDR3 comprises 15 residues. This CDR3 reads CASSYDRSVTGELFF. The CDR3 coding sequence is TGTGCCAGCAGTTACGACAGGTCCGTGACCGGGGAGCTGTTTTTT.

Note on this clone: Compared with germline, one end of the junction differs, possibly owing to a read error. The V call is TRBV9, the J call TRBJ1-3; no clear D. The CDR3 length is 14 residues. Germline V gives CDR1 SGDLS, CDR2 YYNGEE. The CDR3 nucleotides are TGTGCCAGCACCGTAGCAAGCTCTGGGAACACCATATATTTT. Translating gives CASTVASSGNTIYF.

The V gene is TRBV7-9, the J gene TRBJ1-5; perhaps TRBD1 as D (6 bases). The CDR3 is made up of 16 amino acids. V lost 1 base to trimming and J lost 2 bases, with 12 bases between them. CDR1 and CDR2 (germline): SEHNR, FQNEAQ (reference sequence). The CDR3 DNA follows: TGTGCCAGCAGCTTAGGGGCAGGGGTGGGCAATCAGCCCCAGCATTTT. Translated, it gives CASSLGAGVGNQPQHF.

V gene TRBV7-9 combines with J gene TRBJ2-3; 12 bases align to TRBD2. The V gene's germline CDR1 is SEHNR and CDR2 FQNEAQ (reference sequence). V was pared by 5 bases and J by 0 bases, with 9 bases of the junction left unmatched. The CDR3 length is 18 residues. The CDR3, as DNA: TGTGCCAGCAGCCCCCAGGGACTAGCGGGTGCTAGCACAGATACGCAGTATTTT. Protein product: CASSPQGLAGASTDTQYF.

The chain recombines TRBV19 with TRBJ1-5; 7 bases map to TRBD1. Germline CDR1 is LNHDA and CDR2 is SQIVND (reference sequence). This CDR3 region has 15 residues. The junction had 9 bases not matched to a gene; V was cut back by 5 bases and J by 5 bases. The CDR3 loop reads CASSAGTASYQPQHF. In DNA, the CDR3 is TGTGCCAGTAGTGCGGGGACAGCCTCTTATCAGCCCCAGCATTTT. Full variable domain (rest looked up from reference TRBV19 and TRBJ1-5): DGGITQSPKYLFRKEGQNVTLSCEQNLNHDAMYWYRQDPGQGLRLIYYSQIVNDFQKGDIAEGYSVSREKKESFPLTVTSAQKNPTAFYLCASSAGTASYQPQHFGDGTRLSIL.

This chain links TRBV27 with TRBJ1-5; D is uncertain. The V gene's germline CDR1 is MNHEY and CDR2 SMNVEV (reference sequence). This CDR3 contains 15 residues. Trimming removed 3 bases from V and 5 bases from J, with 14 bases in between. CDR3 in DNA: TGTGCCAGCAGTTTTGGAGCCAAAAGGGATCAGCCCCAGCATTTT. Amino acids: CASSFGAKRDQPQHF.

The V call is TRBV2, the J call TRBJ2-1; 7 positions agree with TRBD2. This CDR3 has 14 residues. Germline trimming cut 4 bases from V and 5 bases from J; bases unmatched to any gene: 5. CDR1 is SNHLY, CDR2 FYNNEI, per germline. The CDR3 DNA is TGTGCCAGCAGTGTTGGCGGGAGAAACAATGAGCAGTTCTTC. It specifies CASSVGGRNNEQFF.

The V call is TRBV9, the J call TRBJ1-2; weak D call: TRBD1 (5 bases). The CDR3 is 11 amino acids. Germline lookup yields CDR1 SGDLS and CDR2 YYNGEE. Trimming took off 4 bases at V and 6 bases at J, with 7 bases between the two ends. The CDR3 sequence is CASSLGDGYTF. CDR3 nucleotide sequence: TGTGCCAGCAGCCTAGGGGATGGCTACACCTTC.

The chain joins TRBV7-9 to TRBJ1-2; D might be TRBD1 (5 bases). V lost 5 bases, J lost 7 bases, and 20 bases lay in between. Germline CDR1 and CDR2: SEHNR and FQNEAQ (reference sequence). The CDR3 sequence is 15 residues long. CDR3 sequence (DNA): TGTGCCAGCAGCCCTCGGACGGGGGGTTCGGGTGGCTACACCTTC. Protein sequence: CASSPRTGGSGGYTF. The variable domain in full, completed from reference TRBV7-9 and TRBJ1-2, reads DTGVSQNPRHKITKRGQNVTFRCDPISEHNRLYWYRQTLGQGPEFLTYFQNEAQLEKSRLLSDRFSAERPKGSFSTLEIQRTEQGDSAMYLCASSPRTGGSGGYTFGSGTRLTVV.

This chain connects TRBV4-2 to TRBJ2-7; D might be TRBD2 (6 bases). This CDR3 is built from 15 residues. CDR1 is LGHNA and CDR2 is YNFKEQ in the germline V gene. Trimming removed 1 base from V and 3 bases from J, with 13 bases in between. The CDR3 reads CASSQGGGALYEQYF. CDR3 in DNA: TGTGCCAGCAGCCAAGGCGGAGGGGCGCTCTACGAGCAGTACTTC.

The chain combines TRBV5-4 with TRBJ1-5; D remains ambiguous. The CDR3 sequence is 15 residues long. The V gene's germline CDR1 is SGHNT and CDR2 YYREEE (reference sequence). The V end lost 0 bases, the J end lost 4 bases, and 11 bases lay between the germline ends. CDR3 in amino acids: CASSLDGGPNQPQHF. The CDR3 bases are TGTGCCAGCAGCTTGGATGGAGGGCCAAATCAGCCCCAGCATTTT.

In nucleotides, the CDR3 is TGTGCCAGCAGCGTAGCTAGCGGGAGTAGGGGCGGGGAGCTGTTTTTT. It translates to CASSVASGSRGGELFF. The chain recombines TRBV9 with TRBJ2-2; 10 bases line up with TRBD2. This CDR3 comprises 16 residues. The germline V gene encodes CDR1 SGDLS and CDR2 YYNGEE. Trimming at V came to 0 bases and at J to 7 bases, leaving 6 bases not matched to a gene.

The chain links TRBV13 to TRBJ2-7; tentative D call: TRBD2 (5 bases). Per germline, CDR1 PRHDT and CDR2 FYEKMQ (reference sequence). The germline V and J ends were trimmed by 2 bases and 5 bases, with 10 bases remaining between them. The CDR3 runs to 13 residues. CDR3 sequence reads: CASSLKRRNEQYF. CDR3 bases: TGTGCCAGCAGCTTAAAACGGAGGAACGAGCAGTACTTC.

This chain links TRBV2 with TRBJ2-5; D possibly corresponds to TRBD2 (5 bases). This CDR3 has 13 amino acids. Trimming pared 4 bases from V and 2 bases from J, leaving 8 bases between. Germline-derived CDR1 and CDR2 are SNHLY and FYNNEI. The CDR3 is CASSARGQETQYF. For the CDR3, the DNA is TGTGCCAGCAGTGCCCGGGGACAAGAGACCCAGTACTTC. Supplemented by reference TRBV2 and TRBJ2-5, the full variable domain reads EPEVTQTPSHQVTQMGQEVILRCVPISNHLYFYWYRQILGQKVEFLVSFYNNEISEKSEIFDDQFSVERPDGSNFTLKIRSTKLEDSAMYFCASSARGQETQYFGPGTRLLVL.

The V and J genes are TRBV19 and TRBJ2-1; D possibly corresponds to TRBD2 (6 bases). The CDR3 has 12 amino acids. Per germline, CDR1 LNHDA and CDR2 SQIVND (reference sequence). Trimming cost V 0 bases and J 12 bases, with 9 bases left between them. The CDR3 DNA follows: TGTGCCAGTAGTATAGACCGGGAGTTGCAGTTCTTC. Encoded protein: CASSIDRELQFF. Variable domain in full (rest from reference TRBV19 and TRBJ2-1): DGGITQSPKYLFRKEGQNVTLSCEQNLNHDAMYWYRQDPGQGLRLIYYSQIVNDFQKGDIAEGYSVSREKKESFPLTVTSAQKNPTAFYLCASSIDRELQFFGPGTRLTVL.

Note on this clone: The junction does not match germline at one end; this may be a read error. This sequence joins TRBV6-6 and TRBJ1-2; D not certain. This CDR3 is 13 amino acids long. Germline assignment: CDR1 MNHNY and CDR2 SVGAGI (reference sequence). The CDR3, as DNA: TGTGCCAGCAGAAGGACCGCGGACTATGGTTACACCTTC. Translating gives CASRRTADYGYTF.

This chain connects TRBV30 to TRBJ2-3; 7 nucleotides align to TRBD2. The CDR3 is made up of 15 amino acids. V shed 0 bases, J shed 5 bases, and the junction held 8 bases outside the gene matches. The germline CDR1 and CDR2 sequences are GTSNPN and SVGIG (reference sequence). CDR3 nucleotide sequence: TGTGCCTGGAGTGTACTGAGCGGGAAGGTAGATACGCAGTATTTT. It encodes CAWSVLSGKVDTQYF.

This sequence joins TRBV10-3 and TRBJ1-6, with 8 bases that match TRBD1. V gave up 11 bases and J gave up 7 bases; unmatched junction bases: 4. Germline V gene lookup returns CDR1 ENHRY and CDR2 SYGVKD. The CDR3 loop spans 12 amino acids. The CDR3 loop is CALRQGNSPLHF. The CDR3 coding sequence is TGTGCCTTAAGACAGGGGAATTCACCCCTCCACTTT.

The genes are TRBV30 and TRBJ1-5; the D gene is possibly TRBD1 (6 bases). The CDR3 runs to 14 residues. The V end lost 5 bases, the J end lost 7 bases, and 18 bases lay between the germline ends. Germline V gene data show CDR1 as GTSNPN and CDR2 as SVGIG (reference sequence). The CDR3 sequence is CAWSRGGAQQPQHF. The CDR3 DNA sequence: TGTGCCTGGTCCCGTGGGGGGGCGCAACAGCCCCAGCATTTT.

This chain links TRBV11-2 with TRBJ2-3, with D possibly being TRBD1 (6 bases). This CDR3 has 15 amino acids. V lost 0 bases and J 5 bases, leaving 12 bases between the germline ends. Per germline, CDR1 SGHAT and CDR2 FQNNGV. In DNA, the CDR3 is TGTGCCAGCAGCTTAGAGTCGCAGGGGATAGATACGCAGTATTTT. Translation: CASSLESQGIDTQYF.

The chain joins TRBV5-1 to TRBJ2-1, with 8 bases that match TRBD2. After removal of 1 base from V and 2 bases from J, the junction contained 8 bases not matched to a gene. Germline V CDR1 and CDR2: SGHRS, YFSETQ. CDR3 size: 17 residues. CDR3 nucleotides: TGCGCCAGCAGCTTGTCGCCAACGGGAGGGCCCTACAATGAGCAGTTCTTC. Its protein is CASSLSPTGGPYNEQFF. Complete variable domain (other parts from reference TRBV5-1 and TRBJ2-1): KAGVTQTPRYLIKTRGQQVTLSCSPISGHRSVSWYQQTPGQGLQFLFEYFSETQRNKGNFPGRFSGRQFSNSRSEMNVSTLELGDSALYLCASSLSPTGGPYNEQFFGPGTRLTVL.